This T cell receptor beta chain was sequenced for a study of blood T cell repertoires in COVID-19. Sequencing used immunoSEQ multiplex PCR; TCRdb keeps in-frame clones, though not all of them. In the table there are about 190,000 clones, roughly 82% of which are singletons. CDR3 size: 14 residues. CDR1 GTSNPN and CDR2 SVGIG come from the germline V gene (reference sequence). Between the trimmed V and J ends, which lost 0 bases and 0 bases, there was a span of 5 bases. In terms of age and location, participants ranged from about 18 to 95 years and lived in about 25 US areas. Cohort assignment relied on participant-reported clinical history.

This TCR was sampled from a woman aged 25 to 39 who had recovered from COVID-19. The sequenced sample consisted of PBMCs or T cells enriched from blood (not recorded which). The rearrangement links TRBV30 to TRBJ2-2; D remains ambiguous. The CDR3 loop reads CAWSVLPNTGELFF. The CDR3 DNA reads TGTGCCTGGAGTGTACTTCCGAACACCGGGGAGCTGTTTTTT.